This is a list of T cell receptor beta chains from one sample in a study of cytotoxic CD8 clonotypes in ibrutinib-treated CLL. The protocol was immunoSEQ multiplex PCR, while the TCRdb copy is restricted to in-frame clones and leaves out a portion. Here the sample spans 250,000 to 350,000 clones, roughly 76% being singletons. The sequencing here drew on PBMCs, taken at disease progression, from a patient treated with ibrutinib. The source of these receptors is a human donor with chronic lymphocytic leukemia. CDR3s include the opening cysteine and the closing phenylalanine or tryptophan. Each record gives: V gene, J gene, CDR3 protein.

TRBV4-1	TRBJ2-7	CASSRSGQEYEQYF
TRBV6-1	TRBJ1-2	CASSGSGYGYTF
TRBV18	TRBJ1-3	CASSPVSGAGNTIYF
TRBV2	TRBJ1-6	CASSRQGYSPLHF
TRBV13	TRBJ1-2	CASSLEDRGSGGYTF
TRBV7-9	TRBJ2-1	CASSFGQTYNEQFF
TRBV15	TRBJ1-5	CATSPDLNQPQHF
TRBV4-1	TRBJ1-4	CASSQGVAGLVGGEKLFF
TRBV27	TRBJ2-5	CATPGGRTFQETQYF
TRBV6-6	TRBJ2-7	CASSAGPWGGEQYF
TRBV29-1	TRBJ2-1	CSVERRTVNDEQFF
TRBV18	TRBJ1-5	CASSPGLEQPQHF
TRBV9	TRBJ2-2	CASRGAPGELFF
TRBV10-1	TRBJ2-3	CASSPSLRGRAHETDTQYF
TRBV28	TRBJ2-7	CASSLAGFWEQYF
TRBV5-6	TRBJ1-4	CASSLEGGRGAYEKLFF
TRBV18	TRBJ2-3	CASSPGGADTQYF
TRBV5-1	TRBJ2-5	CASSWGQSSFLSQETQYF
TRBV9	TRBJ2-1	CASSPSVVRNEQFF
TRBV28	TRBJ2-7	CASTQASYEQYF
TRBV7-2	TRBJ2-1	CASSLSGQNNEQFF
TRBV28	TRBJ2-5	CASRLPGTPWTQYF
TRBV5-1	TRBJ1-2	CASSLTGAGYGYTF
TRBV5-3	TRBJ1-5	CARSRNRGNQPQHF
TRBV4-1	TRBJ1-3	CASSQEGIEGDTIYF
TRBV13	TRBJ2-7	CASSLRSHEQYF
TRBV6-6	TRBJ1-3	CASSYEGSGNTIYF
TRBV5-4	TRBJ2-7	CASSLGTGGPYEQYF
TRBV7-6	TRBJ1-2	CARAVLNYGYTF
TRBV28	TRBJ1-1	CASIPAARGTHTEAFF
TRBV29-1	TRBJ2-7	CSVGVPGQSTYEQYF
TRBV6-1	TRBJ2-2	CASSDVRADTGELFF